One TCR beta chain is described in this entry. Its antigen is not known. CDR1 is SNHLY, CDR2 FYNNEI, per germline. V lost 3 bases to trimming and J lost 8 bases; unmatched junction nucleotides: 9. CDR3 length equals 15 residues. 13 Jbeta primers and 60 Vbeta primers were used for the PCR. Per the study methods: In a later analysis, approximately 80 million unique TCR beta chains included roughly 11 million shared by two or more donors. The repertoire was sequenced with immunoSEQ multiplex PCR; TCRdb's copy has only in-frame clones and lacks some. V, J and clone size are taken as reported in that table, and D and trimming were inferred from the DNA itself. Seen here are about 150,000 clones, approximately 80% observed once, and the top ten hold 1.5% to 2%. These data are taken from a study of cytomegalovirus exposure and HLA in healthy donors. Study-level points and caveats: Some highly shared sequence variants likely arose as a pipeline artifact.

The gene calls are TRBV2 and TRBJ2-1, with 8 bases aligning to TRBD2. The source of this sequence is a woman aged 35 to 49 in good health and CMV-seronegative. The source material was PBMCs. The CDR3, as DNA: TGTGCCAGCAGTGATCGGGACTTAGCGGGGTATGAGCAGTTCTTC. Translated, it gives CASSDRDLAGYEQFF.